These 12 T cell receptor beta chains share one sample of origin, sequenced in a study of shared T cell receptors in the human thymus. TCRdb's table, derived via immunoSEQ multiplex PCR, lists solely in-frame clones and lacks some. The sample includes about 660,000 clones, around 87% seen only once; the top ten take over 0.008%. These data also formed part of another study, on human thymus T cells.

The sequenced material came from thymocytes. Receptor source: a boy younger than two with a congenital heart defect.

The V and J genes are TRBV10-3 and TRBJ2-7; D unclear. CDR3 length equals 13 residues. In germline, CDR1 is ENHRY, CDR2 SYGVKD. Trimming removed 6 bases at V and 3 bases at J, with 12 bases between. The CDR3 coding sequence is TGTGCCATCAGCCGTATTGAGGACTACGAGCAGTACTTC. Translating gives CAISRIEDYEQYF.

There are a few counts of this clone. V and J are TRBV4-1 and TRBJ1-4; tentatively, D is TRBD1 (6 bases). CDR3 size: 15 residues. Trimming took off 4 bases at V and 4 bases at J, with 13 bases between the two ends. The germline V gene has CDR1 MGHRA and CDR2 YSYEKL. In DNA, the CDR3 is TGCGCCAGCAGCCCACCGGGACAAGATAATGAAAAACTGTTTTTT. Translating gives CASSPPGQDNEKLFF.

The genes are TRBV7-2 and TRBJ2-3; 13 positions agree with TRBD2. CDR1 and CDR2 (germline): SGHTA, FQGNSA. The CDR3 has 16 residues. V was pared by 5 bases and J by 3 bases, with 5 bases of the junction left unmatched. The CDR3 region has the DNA TGTGCCAGCAGCCATACACTAGCGGGAGGGACAGATACGCAGTATTTT. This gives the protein CASSHTLAGGTDTQYF.

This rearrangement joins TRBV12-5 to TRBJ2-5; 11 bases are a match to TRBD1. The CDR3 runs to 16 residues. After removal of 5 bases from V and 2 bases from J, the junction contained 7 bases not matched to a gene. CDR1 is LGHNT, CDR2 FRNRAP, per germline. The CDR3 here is CASGPRRDRGQETQYF. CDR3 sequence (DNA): TGTGCTAGTGGTCCGCGCCGGGACAGGGGGCAAGAGACCCAGTACTTC.

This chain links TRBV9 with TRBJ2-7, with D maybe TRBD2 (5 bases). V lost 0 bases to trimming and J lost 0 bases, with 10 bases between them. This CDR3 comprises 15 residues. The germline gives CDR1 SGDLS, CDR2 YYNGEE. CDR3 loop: CASSVDDGNSYEQYF. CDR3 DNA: TGTGCCAGCAGCGTAGATGACGGGAACTCCTACGAGCAGTACTTC.

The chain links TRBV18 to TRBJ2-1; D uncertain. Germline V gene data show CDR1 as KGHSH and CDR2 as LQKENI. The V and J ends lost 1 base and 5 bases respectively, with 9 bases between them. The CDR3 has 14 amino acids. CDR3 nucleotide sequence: TGTGCCAGCTCACCACATCAGGCCGACAATGAGCAGTTCTTC. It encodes CASSPHQADNEQFF.

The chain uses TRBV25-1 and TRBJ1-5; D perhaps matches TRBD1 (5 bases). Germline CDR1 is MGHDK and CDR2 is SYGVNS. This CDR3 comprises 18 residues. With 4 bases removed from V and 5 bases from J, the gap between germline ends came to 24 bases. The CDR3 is CASSGRGRSGGGDQPQHF. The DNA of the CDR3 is TGTGCCAGCAGTGGCCGCGGTCGCAGTGGGGGGGGAGATCAGCCCCAGCATTTT.

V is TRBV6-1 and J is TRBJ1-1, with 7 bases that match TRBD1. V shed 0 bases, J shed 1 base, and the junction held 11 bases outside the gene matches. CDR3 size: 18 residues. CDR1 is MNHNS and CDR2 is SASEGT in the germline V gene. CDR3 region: CASSEAKTGVLRNTEAFF. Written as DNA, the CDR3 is TGTGCCAGCAGTGAAGCGAAAACAGGGGTTTTGAGGAACACTGAAGCTTTCTTT.

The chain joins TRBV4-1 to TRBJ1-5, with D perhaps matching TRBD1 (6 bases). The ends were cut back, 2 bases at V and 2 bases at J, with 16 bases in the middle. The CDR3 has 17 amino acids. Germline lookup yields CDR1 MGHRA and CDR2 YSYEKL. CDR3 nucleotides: TGCGCCAGCAGCCAAAAATACAGGGAATCGGGCAATCAGCCCCAGCATTTT. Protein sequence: CASSQKYRESGNQPQHF.

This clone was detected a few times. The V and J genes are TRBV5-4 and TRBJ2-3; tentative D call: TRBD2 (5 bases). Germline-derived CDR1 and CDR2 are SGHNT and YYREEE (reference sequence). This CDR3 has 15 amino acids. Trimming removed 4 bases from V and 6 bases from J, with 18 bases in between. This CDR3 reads CASSHSVGVEDTQYF. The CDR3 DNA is TGTGCCAGCAGCCATAGCGTTGGGGTTGAGGATACGCAGTATTTT.

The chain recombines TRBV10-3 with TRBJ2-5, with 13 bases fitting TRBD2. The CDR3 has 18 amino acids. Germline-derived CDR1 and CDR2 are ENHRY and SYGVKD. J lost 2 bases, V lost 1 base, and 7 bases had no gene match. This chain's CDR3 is CAISEWTSGGGGQETQYF. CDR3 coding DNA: TGTGCCATCAGTGAGTGGACTAGCGGGGGAGGGGGTCAAGAGACCCAGTACTTC.

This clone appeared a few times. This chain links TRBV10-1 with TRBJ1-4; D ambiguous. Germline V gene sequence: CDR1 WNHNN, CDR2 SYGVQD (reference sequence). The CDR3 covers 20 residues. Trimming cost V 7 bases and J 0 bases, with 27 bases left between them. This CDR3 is CASMVVPPGITMATNEKLFF. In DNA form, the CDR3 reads TGCGCCAGCATGGTGGTCCCGCCAGGAATTACCATGGCAACTAATGAAAAACTGTTTTTT.